This TCR beta chain was observed in a study of cytotoxic CD8 clonotypes in ibrutinib-treated CLL. Sequencing used immunoSEQ multiplex PCR; TCRdb keeps in-frame clones, though not all of them. Of roughly 50,000 clones listed, around three fifths were seen once; the top ten hold 25% to 30%. The CDR3 sequence is 11 residues long. Per germline, CDR1 SGHVS and CDR2 FQNEAQ. Trimming took off 5 bases at V and 7 bases at J, with 9 bases between the two ends. This clone rates as medium-sized. V usage is TRBV7-8 and J usage is TRBJ2-7; D is unclear. The sequences come from PBMCs, collected after 24 months of ibrutinib treatment. The clonotype comes from a human donor with chronic lymphocytic leukemia. The DNA of the CDR3 is TGTGCCAGCAGCCCCCGATGGGAGCAGTACTTC. Translation gives CASSPRWEQYF.